This TCR beta chain was retrieved from a study of T-cell memory formation after mild COVID-19. Study-level background: There were largely donor-specific TCR clusters. Findings of the study overall: Clones shrinking from day 15 to 85 showed even CD4/CD8 mixes; later expanders tilted CD4+.

Constant-segment primers and 5'RACE yielded cDNA libraries for TCR alpha and TCR beta, each carrying sample barcodes and UMIs. TCRdb recomputed calls from the 5' RACE reads with MiXCR, one row per CDR3 protein. This sample has about 180,000 distinct CDR3 sequences, with 16% found just once. Details on this clonotype: Its cognate antigen is unknown.

In germline, CDR1 is LGHNA, CDR2 YSLEER. This CDR3 spans 17 amino acids. The ends lost 0 bases at V and 1 base at J; junction bases unmatched: 5. The receptor's source is an adult woman who had mild COVID-19 (a few samples of this study predate the infection). Cell type and time point are not known. The sequenced sample consisted of PBMCs or a T cell subset sorted from them (not recorded which). This chain links TRBV4-3 with TRBJ2-3; 9 nucleotides align to TRBD2. DNA for the CDR3: TGCGCCAGCAGCCAAGATAGGGCTAGCGGGGGCACAGATACGCAGTATTTT. Its protein is CASSQDRASGGTDTQYF.